This section outlines one T cell receptor (beta chain) sequence together with its context. Patients showing uncontrolled infection, other autoimmune disease, pregnancy or lactation were ineligible. This sample stems from a study of T cells in Graves' hyperthyroidism and ophthalmopathy. Regions amplified from RNA transcripts were the TCR beta CDR3 regions. During a first-round RT-PCR of the TCR CDR3, the HTBI primer set was used. One entry per CDR3 protein, called by TCRdb with MiXCR from the multiplex PCR reads. The table records about 380,000 distinct CDR3 sequences, approximately 15% of them present only once. The V end was cut by 5 bases, the J end by 6 bases, with 16 bases between. Looked up from germline, CDR1 is SQVTM and CDR2 is ANQGSEA. This CDR3 contains 14 residues.

The sequencing input was blood. The chain links TRBV29-1 to TRBJ2-2; D assignment may be TRBD1 or TRBD2 (5 bases each). This clonotype originated in a young man with Graves' hyperthyroidism that later progressed to Graves' ophthalmopathy. The CDR3 reads CSVSTGGNAGELFF. The DNA of the CDR3 is TGCAGCGTTTCCACTGGGGGAAATGCCGGGGAGCTGTTTTTT.